This TCR beta chain is from a study of beta chain features in type 1 diabetes. Study-level results: Here, the possible influence of HLA type (on TCRB rearrangement) remained unresolved. Naive, central memory and regulatory TCRB repertoires appeared more similar among patients than healthy donors. Shorter TCRB CDR3s, moderately but significantly so, marked every one of the four CD4+ subsets in Type 1 diabetes patients.

Sequencing targeted expressed TCRB transcripts, as all isolated RNA had been reverse transcribed. The data were produced by immunoSEQ multiplex PCR, yet TCRdb's version contains in-frame clones alone and is incomplete. The sample holds almost 350,000 clones, roughly a fifth seen once. Deletions cut 0 bases from V and 4 bases from J, with 12 bases between. This CDR3 comprises 16 residues. The V gene's germline CDR1 is SEHNR and CDR2 FQNEAQ (reference sequence). This clone was seen only a few times. As yet, its antigen is unknown. This receptor was obtained from a woman younger than 35 in good health. This rearrangement joins TRBV7-9 to TRBJ2-2; D is possibly TRBD2 (7 bases). Input material: naive CD4+ T cells from blood. CDR3 residues: CASSLAPGGSTGELFF. CDR3 nucleotide sequence: TGTGCCAGCAGCTTAGCTCCGGGGGGCTCCACCGGGGAGCTGTTTTTT.